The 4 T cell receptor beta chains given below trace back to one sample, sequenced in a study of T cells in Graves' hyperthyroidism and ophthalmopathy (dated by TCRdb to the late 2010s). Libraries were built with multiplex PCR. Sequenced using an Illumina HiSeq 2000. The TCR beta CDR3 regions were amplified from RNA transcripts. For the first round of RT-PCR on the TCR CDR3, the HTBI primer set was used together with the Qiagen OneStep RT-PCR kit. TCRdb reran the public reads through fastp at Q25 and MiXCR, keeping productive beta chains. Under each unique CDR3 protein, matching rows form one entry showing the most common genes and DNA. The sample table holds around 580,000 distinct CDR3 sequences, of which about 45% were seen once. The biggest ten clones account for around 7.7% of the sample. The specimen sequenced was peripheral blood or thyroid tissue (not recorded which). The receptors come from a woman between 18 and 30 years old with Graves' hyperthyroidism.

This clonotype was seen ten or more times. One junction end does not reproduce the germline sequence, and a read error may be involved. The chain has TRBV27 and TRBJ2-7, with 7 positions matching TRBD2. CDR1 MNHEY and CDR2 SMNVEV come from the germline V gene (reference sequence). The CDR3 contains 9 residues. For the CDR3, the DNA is TGTGCCAGCACTAGCGGCCGAAACTTC. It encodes CASTSGRNF.

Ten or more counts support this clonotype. In nucleotides, the CDR3 is TGTGCCAGCAGCTTAGAAGCGGTTAGCGGATCCTACGAGCAGTACTTC. Amino acids: CASSLEAVSGSYEQYF. This chain uses TRBV7-2 with TRBJ2-7; possible D gene TRBD2, 6 bases. The CDR3 is 16 amino acids. CDR1 and CDR2 from the germline V gene are SGHTA and FQGNSA. The V and J ends lost 1 base and 1 base respectively, with 14 bases between them.

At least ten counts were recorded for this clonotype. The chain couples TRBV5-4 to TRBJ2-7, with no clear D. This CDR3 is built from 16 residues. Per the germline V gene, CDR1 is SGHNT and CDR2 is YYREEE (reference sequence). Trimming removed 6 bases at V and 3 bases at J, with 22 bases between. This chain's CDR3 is CASTVGSSTTHYEQYF. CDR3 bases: TGTGCCAGCACCGTGGGGTCTAGTACCACCCACTACGAGCAGTACTTC.

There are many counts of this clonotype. The CDR3 loop reads CASSYDPWMRAEAFF. The CDR3 nucleotides are TGTGCCAGCAGTTACGACCCGTGGATGCGTGCTGAAGCTTTCTTT. The chain combines TRBV6-2 or TRBV6-3 with TRBJ1-1; D is unresolved. The CDR3 runs 15 residues. V gave up 2 bases and J gave up 6 bases, with 16 bases separating them. Germline values: CDR1 MNHEY, CDR2 SVGEGT.